The clone carrying this T cell receptor beta chain was recorded many times. Antigen unknown. This record belongs to a study of T cells after yellow fever vaccination. Notes on the study in general: Post-booster repertoires contained most primary-vaccination clones again (roughly 96% CD4, 88% CD8). A faster peak, day 5 versus 15, was reached by the weaker secondary response. Overall, a small share of clonotypes was seen in both CD4 and CD8 compartments.

Conversion of TCR transcripts into cDNA relied on 5'RACE template switching, which added a universal primer site and UMIs. TCRdb re-called the 5' RACE reads with MiXCR, one entry per CDR3 protein. The data contain 340,000 or so distinct CDR3 sequences, around an eighth of them singletons. V was clipped by 0 bases and J by 5 bases; unmatched bases: 0. From germline, CDR1 is MRHNA and CDR2 SNTAGT. The CDR3 length is 15 residues. The sequences come from CD4+ T cells sorted from PBMCs, collected 15 days after the yellow fever booster vaccination. The J gene is TRBJ2-3, the V gene TRBV6-4, with TRBD2 matching 12 bases. The TCR sequence derives from a man younger than 35 who received the YFV17D yellow fever vaccine. This CDR3 reads CASSDSTSGGDTQYF. The CDR3 DNA sequence: TGTGCCAGCAGTGACTCGACTAGCGGGGGAGATACGCAGTATTTT.